The 7 T cell receptor beta chains below all came from one sample that was sequenced in a study of tumor-infiltrating lymphocytes in primary liver carcinoma (TCRdb year 2017). Sequencing was carried out with an Illumina HiSeq 2500. A constant-region primer and ProtoScript II reverse transcriptase were used to reverse-transcribe TCRbeta-specific cDNA from about 0.55 ug total RNA. Three nested multiplex PCR rounds, following a slightly modified ARM-PCR procedure, were used to build the TCRbeta libraries. Each of the first two PCR rounds ran for about 10 cycles and used multiplex TRBV1-TRBV30 forward primers together with a Cbeta reverse primer. TCRdb's own reprocessing of the public reads used fastp at Q25 and MiXCR and kept productive beta chains. Rows with one shared CDR3 protein collapse into an entry with the most common genes and DNA. The sample table contains 120,000 or so distinct CDR3 sequences; only one count was recorded for 55% to 75% of them. The ten most abundant clones make up approximately 10% of the sample.

Without any cell sorting, total RNA and DNA were co-extracted from roughly 21-30 mg of bulk tissue using the AllPrep DNA/RNA mini kit. The sequenced material came from liver tumor tissue from sampling region 1. What the cell subset or site label conveys for this sample: tumor region T1, superior pole. The source of these receptors is an older woman with primary liver carcinoma and hepatitis B virus infection.

This clonotype was observed many times. The chain has TRBV6-1 and TRBJ2-5; D is possibly TRBD1 (5 bases). The V and J ends lost 1 base and 2 bases respectively, with 17 bases between them. The germline V gene has CDR1 MNHNS and CDR2 SASEGT. This CDR3 has 17 residues. The CDR3 protein is CASSEDLGRETQETQYF. The CDR3 DNA reads as TGTGCCAGCAGTGAAGATCTGGGCAGGGAAACACAAGAGACCCAGTACTTC.

Worth noting for this clonotype: Being one base from a much bigger clone, this may be a read error. The chain joins TRBV29-1 to TRBJ2-1; TRBD2 agrees at 12 bases. Looked up from germline, CDR1 is SQVTM and CDR2 is ANQGSEA. This CDR3 has 14 amino acids. The CDR3 DNA is TGCAAGGCGGTCCTAGCGGGAGGGCCCCGTGCGCAGTTCTTC. Translated, it gives CKAVLAGGPRAQFF.

This clonotype was seen a single time. One end of the junction does not line up with germline, which may come from a read error. J is TRBJ1-1 and V is TRBV28; D gene unclear. The V gene's germline CDR1 is MDHEN and CDR2 SYDVKM. This CDR3 is 14 amino acids long. CDR3 sequence (DNA): TGTGCCAGCGGAGATCTAAGGGTTTTCACTGAAGCTCTCTTT. Translated, it gives CASGDLRVFTEALF. The full variable domain, with the rest looked up from reference TRBV28 and TRBJ1-1, is DVKVTQSSRYLVKRTGEKVFLECVQDMDHENMFWYRQDPGLGLRLIYFSYDVKMKEKGDIPEGYSVSREKKERFSLILESASTNQTSMYLCASGDLRVFTEALFGQGTRLTVV.

The rearrangement uses TRBV11-3 and TRBJ2-2, with D perhaps TRBD2 (5 bases). CDR3 length: 15 residues. CDR1 and CDR2 from the germline V gene are SGHNT and YENEEA. V lost 3 bases, J lost 11 bases, and 19 bases lay in between. The CDR3 spells CASSFHTEGTSELFF. Written as DNA, the CDR3 is TGTGCCAGCAGCTTTCACACAGAGGGAACCAGTGAGCTGTTTTTT.

This clonotype was seen ten or more times. The rearrangement links TRBV12-3 or TRBV12-4 to TRBJ2-1; perhaps D is TRBD1 or TRBD2 (5 bases each). Deletions cut 3 bases from V and 4 bases from J, with 13 bases between. The CDR3 has 15 amino acids. The CDR3 DNA reads TGTGCCAGCAGTTTCCGGGACGGATTTTACAATGAGCAGTTCTTC. Protein: CASSFRDGFYNEQFF.

With regard to this clonotype: The CDR3 ends on some other residue instead of the conserved phenylalanine or tryptophan, so this is likely a read error. The chain is built from TRBV12-3 or TRBV12-4 and TRBJ2-7, with D hard to call. The CDR3 loop spans 14 amino acids. In DNA form, the CDR3 reads TGTGCCAGCATTTTAGCTGCTGGGTCCTACGAGCAGTACTGC. The encoded protein is CASILAAGSYEQYC.

In regard to this clonotype: Possible read error: a much larger clone is one base away. The chain links TRBV12-3 or TRBV12-4 to TRBJ2-1; no firm D call. The CDR3 has 15 residues. Trimming removed 1 base at V and 2 bases at J, with 9 bases between. The CDR3 region has the DNA TGTGCCAGCAGTTTAGAGACAAGACCCTACAATGAGCAGTTCTTC. Protein: CASSLETRPYNEQFF.